This T cell receptor beta chain is from a study of blood T cell repertoires in COVID-19. Study details: Acute and convalescent COVID-19 samples came from the United States, Italy and Spain. Nucleic acid was either cDNA or gDNA, and it came from T cells, B-cell-depleted T cells, or PBMCs.

This clone has a single count. Original analysis: Researchers report that nucleated cell counts were estimated from reference gene primer amplification. Generated by immunoSEQ multiplex PCR, the TCRdb table keeps only in-frame clones and is missing some. V and J calls and clone size are those listed in that table; D and trimming were worked out from the DNA. The data show just under 50,000 clones, 79% seen once. The receptor comes from a man between 65 and 85 years old with acute or convalescent COVID-19. The sample taken for sequencing was peripheral blood.

CDR3 residues: CASSMDYRVSLNRETQYF. CDR3 in DNA: TGTGCCAGTAGTATGGATTACAGGGTCTCCCTTAATCGGGAGACCCAGTACTTC. The rearrangement uses TRBV19 and TRBJ2-5, with TRBD1 as a possible D gene (6 bases). V was pared by 3 bases and J by 5 bases, with 25 bases between. The CDR3 is made up of 18 amino acids. Germline-derived CDR1 and CDR2 are LNHDA and SQIVND (reference sequence).